This is a list of T cell receptor beta chains from one sample in a study of CD8+CD57+ T cells in acquired aplastic anemia. TCRdb itself ran the reads through MiXCR, one entry per CDR3 protein. The sample yields approximately 220,000 distinct CDR3 sequences, less than 60% seen once. The sample consisted of sorted CD4+, CD8+, or CD8+CD57+ T cells (not recorded which) from PBMCs. These receptors came from a human donor with aplastic anemia. CDR3s include the opening cysteine and the closing phenylalanine or tryptophan. D genes are given only for firm matches. Some rows mark clone size as missing; the rest say once, few, many or name a class of expanded clone.

J gene: TRBJ2-2
D gene: .
clone size: many
V gene: TRBV5-1
CDR3 DNA: TGCGCCAGCAGCTTAAACAGGGTTATCGGGGAGCTGTTTTTT
CDR3 protein: CASSLNRVIGELFF

J gene: TRBJ2-2
D gene: .
clone size: many
V gene: TRBV11-3
CDR3 DNA: TGTGCCAGCAGCTTGCAGGGTAGGGCGGCCGGGGAGCTGTTTTTT
CDR3 protein: CASSLQGRAAGELFF

J gene: TRBJ2-3
D gene: .
clone size: many
V gene: TRBV20-1
CDR3 DNA: TGCAGTGCCCTTATCTCAGATACGCAGTATTTT
CDR3 protein: CSALISDTQYF

J gene: TRBJ2-7
D gene: TRBD2
clone size: .
V gene: TRBV7-7
CDR3 DNA: TGTGCTAGCAGCCCGGGACTAGGTATCGGCTACGAGCAGTACTTC
CDR3 protein: CASSPGLGIGYEQYF

J gene: TRBJ1-2
D gene: TRBD1
clone size: .
V gene: TRBV7-2
CDR3 DNA: TGTGCCAGCAGCTTTACAGGGGGCGAGGGGGGTGGCTACACCTTC
CDR3 protein: CASSFTGGEGGGYTF

J gene: TRBJ2-7
D gene: .
clone size: many
V gene: TRBV19
CDR3 DNA: TGTGCCAGTAGTAACTCCCTGAAGGAGGAGCAGTACTTC
CDR3 protein: CASSNSLKEEQYF

J gene: TRBJ1-3
D gene: .
clone size: .
V gene: TRBV10-1
CDR3 DNA: TGCGCCAGCAGTGAAGACAGCTCCTCTGGAAACACCATATATTTT
CDR3 protein: CASSEDSSSGNTIYF

J gene: TRBJ2-2
D gene: TRBD1
clone size: many
V gene: TRBV11-1
CDR3 DNA: TGTGCCAGCAGGGCCGGGACAGGGGGAGCCGGGGAGCTGTTTTTT
CDR3 protein: CASRAGTGGAGELFF

J gene: TRBJ1-1
D gene: .
clone size: .
V gene: TRBV25-1
CDR3 DNA: TGTGCCAGCAGTGTGAACCGGGAAGGAGGGACTGAAGCTTTCTTT
CDR3 protein: CASSVNREGGTEAFF

J gene: TRBJ2-7
D gene: TRBD1
clone size: many
V gene: TRBV5-4
CDR3 DNA: TGTGCCAGCAGCCCGATGCCGGGACAGGTCGACGAGCAGTACTTC
CDR3 protein: CASSPMPGQVDEQYF

J gene: TRBJ1-1
D gene: TRBD1
clone size: many
V gene: TRBV10-3
CDR3 DNA: TGTGCCATCAGTGCGGAGGGGGCAGGGGGAGCTTTCTTT
CDR3 protein: CAISAEGAGGAFF

J gene: TRBJ1-2
D gene: TRBD1
clone size: .
V gene: TRBV20-1
CDR3 DNA: TGCAGTGCTGACTCGGGACAGGGGGATGGCTACACCTTC
CDR3 protein: CSADSGQGDGYTF

J gene: TRBJ2-3
D gene: TRBD1
clone size: .
V gene: TRBV19
CDR3 DNA: TGTGCCAGTAGAGAGCGGCCATATGGACAGGACTTAATTGCAGATACGCAGTATTTT
CDR3 protein: CASRERPYGQDLIADTQYF

J gene: TRBJ1-1
D gene: .
clone size: .
V gene: TRBV29-1
CDR3 DNA: TGCAGCGTTGAGCAGAGACCAGGTACTGAAGCTTTCTTT
CDR3 protein: CSVEQRPGTEAFF